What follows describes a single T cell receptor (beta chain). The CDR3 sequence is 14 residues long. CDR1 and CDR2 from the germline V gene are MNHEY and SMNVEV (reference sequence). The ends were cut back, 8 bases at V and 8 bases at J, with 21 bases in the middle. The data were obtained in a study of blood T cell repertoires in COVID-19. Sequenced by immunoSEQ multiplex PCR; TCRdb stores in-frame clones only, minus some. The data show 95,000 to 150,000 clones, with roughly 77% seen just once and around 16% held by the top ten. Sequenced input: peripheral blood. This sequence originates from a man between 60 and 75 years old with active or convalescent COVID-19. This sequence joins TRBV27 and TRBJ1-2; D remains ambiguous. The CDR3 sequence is CASSNFPGAEGYTF. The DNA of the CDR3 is TGTGCCAGCTCTAACTTTCCGGGAGCCGAGGGCTACACCTTC.